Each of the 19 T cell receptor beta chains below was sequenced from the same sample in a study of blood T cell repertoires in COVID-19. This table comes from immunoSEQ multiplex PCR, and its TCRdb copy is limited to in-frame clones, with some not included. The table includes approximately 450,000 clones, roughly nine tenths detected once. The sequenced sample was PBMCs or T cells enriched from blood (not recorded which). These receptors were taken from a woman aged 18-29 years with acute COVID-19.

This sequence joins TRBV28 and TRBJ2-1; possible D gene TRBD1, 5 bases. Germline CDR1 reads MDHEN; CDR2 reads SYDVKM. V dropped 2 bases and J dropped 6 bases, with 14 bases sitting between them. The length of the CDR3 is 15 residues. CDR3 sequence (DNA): TGTGCCAGCAGTTTAGACGGTTCAGGGTTCAATGAGCAGTTCTTC. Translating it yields CASSLDGSGFNEQFF.

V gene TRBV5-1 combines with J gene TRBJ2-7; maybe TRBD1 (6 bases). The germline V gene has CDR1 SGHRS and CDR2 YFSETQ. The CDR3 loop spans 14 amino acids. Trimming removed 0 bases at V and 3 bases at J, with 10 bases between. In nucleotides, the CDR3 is TGCGCCAGCAGCTTGGGGGACAATAGCTACGAGCAGTACTTC. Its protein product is CASSLGDNSYEQYF. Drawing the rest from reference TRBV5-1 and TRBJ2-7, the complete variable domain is KAGVTQTPRYLIKTRGQQVTLSCSPISGHRSVSWYQQTPGQGLQFLFEYFSETQRNKGNFPGRFSGRQFSNSRSEMNVSTLELGDSALYLCASSLGDNSYEQYFGPGTRLTVT.

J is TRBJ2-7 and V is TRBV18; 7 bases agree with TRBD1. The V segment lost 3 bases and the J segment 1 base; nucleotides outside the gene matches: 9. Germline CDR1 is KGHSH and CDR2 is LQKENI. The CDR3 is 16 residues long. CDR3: CASSPGQPKISYEQYF. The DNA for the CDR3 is TGTGCCAGCTCACCGGGACAGCCGAAAATTTCCTACGAGCAGTACTTC.

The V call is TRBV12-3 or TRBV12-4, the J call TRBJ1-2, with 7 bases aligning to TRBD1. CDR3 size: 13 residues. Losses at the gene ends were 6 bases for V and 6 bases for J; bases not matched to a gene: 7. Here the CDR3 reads CASSPDRLNGYTF. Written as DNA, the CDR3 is TGTGCCAGCAGCCCGGACAGGCTCAATGGCTACACCTTC.

CDR3 bases: TGTGCCAGCTCACCACCGGTAGTCTCCTACGAGCAGTACTTC. Amino acids: CASSPPVVSYEQYF. This chain links TRBV18 with TRBJ2-7; D gene uncertain. V lost 0 bases, J lost 0 bases, and 6 bases lay in between. The CDR3 loop spans 14 amino acids. Germline lookup yields CDR1 KGHSH and CDR2 LQKENI.

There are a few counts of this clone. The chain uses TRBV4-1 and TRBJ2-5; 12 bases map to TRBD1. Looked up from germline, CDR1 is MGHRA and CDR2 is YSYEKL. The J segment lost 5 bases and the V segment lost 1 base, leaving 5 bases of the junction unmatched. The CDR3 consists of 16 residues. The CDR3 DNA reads TGCGCCAGCAGCCAAGCCGGGACAGGGGGCTGGGAGACCCAGTACTTC. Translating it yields CASSQAGTGGWETQYF.

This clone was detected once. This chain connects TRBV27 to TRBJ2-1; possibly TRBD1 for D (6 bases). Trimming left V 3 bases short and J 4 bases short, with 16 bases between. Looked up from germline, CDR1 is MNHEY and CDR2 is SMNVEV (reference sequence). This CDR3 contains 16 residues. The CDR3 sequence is CASSLSSGALYNEQFF. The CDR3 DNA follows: TGTGCCAGCAGTTTGTCTTCAGGGGCACTGTACAATGAGCAGTTCTTC.

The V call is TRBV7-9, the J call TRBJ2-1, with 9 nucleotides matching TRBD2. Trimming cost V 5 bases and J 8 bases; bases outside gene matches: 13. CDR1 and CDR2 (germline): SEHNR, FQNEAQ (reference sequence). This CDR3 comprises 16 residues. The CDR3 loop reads CASSPNRAGGLHEQFF. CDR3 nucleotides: TGTGCCAGCAGCCCAAATCGAGCGGGGGGTCTTCATGAGCAGTTCTTC. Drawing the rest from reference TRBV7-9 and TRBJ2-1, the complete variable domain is DTGVSQNPRHKITKRGQNVTFRCDPISEHNRLYWYRQTLGQGPEFLTYFQNEAQLEKSRLLSDRFSAERPKGSFSTLEIQRTEQGDSAMYLCASSPNRAGGLHEQFFGPGTRLTVL.

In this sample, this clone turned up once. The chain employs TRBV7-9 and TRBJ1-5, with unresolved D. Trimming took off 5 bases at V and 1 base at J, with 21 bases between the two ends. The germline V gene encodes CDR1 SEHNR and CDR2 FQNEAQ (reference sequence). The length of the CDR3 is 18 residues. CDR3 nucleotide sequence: TGTGCCAGCAGCCCCTGGACGGGCGGACTTCTAAGCAATCAGCCCCAGCATTTT. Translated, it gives CASSPWTGGLLSNQPQHF.

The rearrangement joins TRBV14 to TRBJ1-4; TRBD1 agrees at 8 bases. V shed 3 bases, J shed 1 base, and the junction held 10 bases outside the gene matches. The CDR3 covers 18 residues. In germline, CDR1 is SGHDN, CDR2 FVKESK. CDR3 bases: TGTGCCAGCAGCCAGTTCCTCAGGGGGCTTGGAACTAATGAAAAACTGTTTTTT. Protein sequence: CASSQFLRGLGTNEKLFF.

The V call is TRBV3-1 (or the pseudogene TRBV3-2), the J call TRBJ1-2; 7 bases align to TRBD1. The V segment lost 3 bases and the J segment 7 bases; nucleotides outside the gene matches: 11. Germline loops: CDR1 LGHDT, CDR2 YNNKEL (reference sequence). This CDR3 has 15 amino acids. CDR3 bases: TGTGCCAGCAGCCAGGTGGTGACAGGGCCTGGTGGCTACACCTTC. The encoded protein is CASSQVVTGPGGYTF.

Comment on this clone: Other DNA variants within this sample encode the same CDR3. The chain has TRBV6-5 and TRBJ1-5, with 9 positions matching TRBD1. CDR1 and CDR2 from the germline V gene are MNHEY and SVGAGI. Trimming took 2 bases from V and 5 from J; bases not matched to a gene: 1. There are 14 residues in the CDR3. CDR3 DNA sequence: TGTGCCAGCAGTTACCGGACAGGGGATCAGCCCCAGCATTTT. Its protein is CASSYRTGDQPQHF.

DNA for the CDR3: TGCAGCGTTGAAGGGGGGGGACCTGAAGCTTTCTTT. Translation gives CSVEGGGPEAFF. This chain uses TRBV29-1 with TRBJ1-1, with a tentative D call TRBD1 (5 bases). Germline V gives CDR1 SQVTM, CDR2 ANQGSEA. V gave up 1 base and J gave up 6 bases, with 9 bases separating them. CDR3 size: 12 residues. The whole variable domain, remainder taken from reference TRBV29-1 and TRBJ1-1, is SAVISQKPSRDICQRGTSLTIQCQVDSQVTMMFWYRQQPGQSLTLIATANQGSEATYESGFVIDKFPISRPNLTFSTLTVSNMSPEDSSIYLCSVEGGGPEAFFGQGTRLTVV.

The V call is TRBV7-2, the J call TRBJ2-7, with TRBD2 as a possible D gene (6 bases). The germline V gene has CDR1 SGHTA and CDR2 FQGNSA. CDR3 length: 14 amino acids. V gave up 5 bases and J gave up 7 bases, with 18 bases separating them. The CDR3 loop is CASSPRIGAGEQYF. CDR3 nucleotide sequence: TGTGCCAGCAGCCCCCGGATAGGGGCGGGGGAGCAGTACTTC.

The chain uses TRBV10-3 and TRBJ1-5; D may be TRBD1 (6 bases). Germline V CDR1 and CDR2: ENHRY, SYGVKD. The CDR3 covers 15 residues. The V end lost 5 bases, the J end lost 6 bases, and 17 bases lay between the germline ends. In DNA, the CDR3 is TGTGCCATCAGTCAATCACAGGGAGGGGGTCAGCCCCAGCATTTT. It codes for CAISQSQGGGQPQHF.

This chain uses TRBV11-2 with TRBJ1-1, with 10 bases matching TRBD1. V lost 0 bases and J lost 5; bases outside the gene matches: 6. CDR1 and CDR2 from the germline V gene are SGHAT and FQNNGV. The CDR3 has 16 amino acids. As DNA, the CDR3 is TGTGCCAGCAGCTTAGACGTCCGGGACAGGGGTACTGAAGCTTTCTTT. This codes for CASSLDVRDRGTEAFF.

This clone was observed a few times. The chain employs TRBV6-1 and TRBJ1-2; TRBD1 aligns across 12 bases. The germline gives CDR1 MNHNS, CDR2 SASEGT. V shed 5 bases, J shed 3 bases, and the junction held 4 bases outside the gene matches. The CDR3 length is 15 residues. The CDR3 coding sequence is TGTGCCAGCAGTCCCGGGACAGGGGGCTACTATGGCTACACCTTC. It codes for CASSPGTGGYYGYTF.

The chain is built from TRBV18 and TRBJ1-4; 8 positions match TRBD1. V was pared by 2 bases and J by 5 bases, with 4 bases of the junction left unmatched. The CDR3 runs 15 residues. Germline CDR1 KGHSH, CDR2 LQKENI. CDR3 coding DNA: TGTGCCAGCTCACCAATCGGGACAGGAAATGAAAAACTGTTTTTT. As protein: CASSPIGTGNEKLFF.

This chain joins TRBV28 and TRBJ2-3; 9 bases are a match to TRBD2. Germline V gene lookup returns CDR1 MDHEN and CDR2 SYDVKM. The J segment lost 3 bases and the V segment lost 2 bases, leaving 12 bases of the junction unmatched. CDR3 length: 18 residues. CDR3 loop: CASSLGLLASGGTDTQYF. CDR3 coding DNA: TGTGCCAGCAGTTTAGGTTTACTAGCGAGCGGGGGGACAGATACGCAGTATTTT.